This TCR beta chain was captured by sequencing in a study of shared clonotypes between healthy human individuals. Sequenced by immunoSEQ multiplex PCR; TCRdb stores in-frame clones only, minus some. The table lists over 2,000,000 clones, over 85% of them singletons. The CDR3 has 15 residues. J gave up 2 bases and V 5 bases, and 7 bases lay outside the gene matches. CDR1 is SEHNR and CDR2 is FQNEAQ in the germline V gene (reference sequence). Naive CD8 cells lacked CD45RO, underwent positive selection for CCR7 and left out terminally differentiated effector memory CD45RA+ cells. The chain employs TRBV7-9 and TRBJ1-1; TRBD1 aligns across 8 bases. Sequenced material: naive CD8+ T cells from PBMCs. The clonotype was recovered from a man between 18 and 29 years old in good health. Some clones in this sample may be carry-over from other donors' samples. The CDR3 loop reads CASSPPTGANTEAFF. The CDR3, as DNA: TGTGCCAGCAGCCCACCGACAGGGGCCAACACTGAAGCTTTCTTT.